This T cell receptor delta chain was recovered during a study of gamma-delta chains in newborns, infants, children. This CDR3 has 19 amino acids. Germline V CDR1 and CDR2: GEAIGNYY, EKD. Notes on this clone: The germline gene is not matched at one end of the junction; a read error may be the cause.

TCRdb reran clone calling via CATT on the reads. The sample shows roughly 5,500 delta-chain clones, over 2.5% of them seen only once. The rearrangement links TRDV2 to TRDJ3; 11 bases line up with TRDD3. The sample comprised blood. This receptor was identified in a child who was a newborn, infant or young child, either healthy, febrile or measles-vaccinated (not recorded which). In nucleotides, the CDR3 is TGTGCCTGTGACCACTGGGGGATAAGTAACTCCTGGTACACCCGACAGATGTTTTTC. This encodes CACDHWGISNSWYTRQMFF.